The rows below give T cell receptor beta chains drawn from one sample of a study of blood T cell repertoires in COVID-19. Libraries were prepared by immunoSEQ multiplex PCR; TCRdb keeps only in-frame clonotypes and omits some of them. The repertoire consists of over 200,000 clones, with roughly nine tenths occurring once and the leading ten covering 0.55% to 0.75%. Sequenced input: peripheral blood. Receptor source: a middle-aged man with acute or convalescent COVID-19. Each CDR3 is given without its conserved first and last residue. The order of the fields is D gene, J gene, clone size, V gene, CDR3 protein. The D gene is left open where the match is weak. Size values are once, few and many counts, or a class for expanded clones, and some rows have none.

d_gene: NA
j_gene: TRBJ2-3
abundance: few
v_gene: TRBV29-1
CDR3aa: SADGALGIDTQY

d_gene: NA
j_gene: TRBJ2-7
abundance: NA
v_gene: TRBV9
CDR3aa: ASSVHGGTYEQY

d_gene: TRBD2
j_gene: TRBJ2-1
abundance: NA
v_gene: TRBV7-2
CDR3aa: ASSFQAGDSYNEQF

d_gene: NA
j_gene: TRBJ2-1
abundance: NA
v_gene: TRBV9
CDR3aa: ASSSLGREQF

d_gene: NA
j_gene: TRBJ1-2
abundance: few
v_gene: TRBV7-9
CDR3aa: ASSPRSAGIYGYT

d_gene: NA
j_gene: TRBJ1-6
abundance: few
v_gene: TRBV30
CDR3aa: AWSPDFASPLH

d_gene: NA
j_gene: TRBJ2-4
abundance: NA
v_gene: TRBV6-5
CDR3aa: ASKREANIQY

d_gene: TRBD2
j_gene: TRBJ2-7
abundance: few
v_gene: TRBV4-1
CDR3aa: ASSQDAAGGYEQY

d_gene: NA
j_gene: TRBJ2-6
abundance: NA
v_gene: TRBV28
CDR3aa: ASSRSLGFGANVLT

d_gene: TRBD1
j_gene: TRBJ1-1
abundance: once
v_gene: TRBV5-6
CDR3aa: ASSVLLYGTGEGEAF

d_gene: TRBD2
j_gene: TRBJ2-3
abundance: NA
v_gene: TRBV27
CDR3aa: ASTKLAGGFTDTQY

d_gene: NA
j_gene: TRBJ2-7
abundance: NA
v_gene: TRBV19
CDR3aa: ASSIGTSYNEQY

d_gene: TRBD2
j_gene: TRBJ2-7
abundance: NA
v_gene: TRBV5-6
CDR3aa: ASSRRLAGGQAGEQY

d_gene: TRBD2
j_gene: TRBJ2-1
abundance: NA
v_gene: TRBV6-4
CDR3aa: ASSEAGGRASSYNEQF

d_gene: NA
j_gene: TRBJ2-3
abundance: NA
v_gene: TRBV15
CDR3aa: ATSRGTLGTDTQY

d_gene: NA
j_gene: TRBJ1-1
abundance: NA
v_gene: TRBV30
CDR3aa: AWSRRVVNTEAF

d_gene: TRBD1
j_gene: TRBJ2-7
abundance: NA
v_gene: TRBV4-1
CDR3aa: ASSQDRIGPGTGAYEQY

d_gene: NA
j_gene: TRBJ1-3
abundance: NA
v_gene: TRBV5-1
CDR3aa: ASSLATAGNTIY

d_gene: NA
j_gene: TRBJ2-7
abundance: NA
v_gene: TRBV3-1/TRBV3-2
CDR3aa: ASSSQQGYEQY

d_gene: NA
j_gene: TRBJ2-7
abundance: NA
v_gene: TRBV7-3
CDR3aa: ASSLNSRAHEQY

d_gene: TRBD1
j_gene: TRBJ2-3
abundance: NA
v_gene: TRBV6-5
CDR3aa: ASRPWDSGTDTQY

d_gene: NA
j_gene: TRBJ2-7
abundance: NA
v_gene: TRBV15
CDR3aa: ATSILSYEQY

d_gene: NA
j_gene: TRBJ1-6
abundance: once
v_gene: TRBV19
CDR3aa: ASSITRGNSPLH

d_gene: NA
j_gene: TRBJ1-6
abundance: NA
v_gene: TRBV12-3/TRBV12-4
CDR3aa: ASSPGGSPLH

d_gene: NA
j_gene: TRBJ2-7
abundance: many
v_gene: TRBV2
CDR3aa: ASSMRTAHEQY

d_gene: TRBD2
j_gene: TRBJ2-7
abundance: NA
v_gene: TRBV15
CDR3aa: ATGEGVGYEQY

d_gene: TRBD2
j_gene: TRBJ2-2
abundance: NA
v_gene: TRBV11-2
CDR3aa: ASSSPLGLRNTGELF

d_gene: TRBD1
j_gene: TRBJ2-7
abundance: NA
v_gene: TRBV4-1
CDR3aa: ASSNPSGTGGYEQY

d_gene: TRBD1
j_gene: TRBJ2-7
abundance: NA
v_gene: TRBV18
CDR3aa: ASSSGQGVTYEQY

d_gene: TRBD1
j_gene: TRBJ1-6
abundance: once
v_gene: TRBV5-1
CDR3aa: ASTLMGQGAGSPLH

d_gene: NA
j_gene: TRBJ2-1
abundance: NA
v_gene: TRBV27
CDR3aa: ASSLGLNNEQF

d_gene: NA
j_gene: TRBJ1-1
abundance: NA
v_gene: TRBV7-6
CDR3aa: ASKRSGAMNTEAF

d_gene: NA
j_gene: TRBJ1-2
abundance: NA
v_gene: TRBV1
CDR3aa: TSSQIGTGFYGYT

d_gene: NA
j_gene: TRBJ2-7
abundance: NA
v_gene: TRBV5-1
CDR3aa: ASSSTGSSYEQY

d_gene: NA
j_gene: TRBJ1-3
abundance: NA
v_gene: TRBV30
CDR3aa: ACQSGGLVGNTIY

d_gene: TRBD1
j_gene: TRBJ2-1
abundance: once
v_gene: TRBV28
CDR3aa: ASTRQGSYNEQF

d_gene: TRBD2
j_gene: TRBJ2-7
abundance: NA
v_gene: TRBV29-1
CDR3aa: SVERASGRARDEQY

d_gene: TRBD2
j_gene: TRBJ2-5
abundance: once
v_gene: TRBV19
CDR3aa: ASRGGTSHQETQY

d_gene: TRBD1
j_gene: TRBJ2-7
abundance: NA
v_gene: TRBV20-1
CDR3aa: SARQGHEQY

d_gene: NA
j_gene: TRBJ2-3
abundance: NA
v_gene: TRBV25-1
CDR3aa: ASSARLADTQY